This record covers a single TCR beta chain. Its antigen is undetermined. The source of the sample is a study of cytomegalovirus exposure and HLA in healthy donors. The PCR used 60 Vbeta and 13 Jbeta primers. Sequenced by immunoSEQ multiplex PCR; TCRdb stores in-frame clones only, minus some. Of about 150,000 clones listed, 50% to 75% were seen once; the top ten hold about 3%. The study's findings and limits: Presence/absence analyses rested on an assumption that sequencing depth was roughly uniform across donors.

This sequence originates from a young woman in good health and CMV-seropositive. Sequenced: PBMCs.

CDR3 sequence: CASSRQFPAYEQYF. Here the CDR3 DNA reads TGTGCCAGCTCCCGACAGTTTCCTGCCTACGAGCAGTACTTC. The genes are TRBV28 and TRBJ2-7, with D maybe TRBD1 (5 bases). There are 14 residues in the CDR3. The germline V gene has CDR1 MDHEN and CDR2 SYDVKM. V lost 8 bases, J lost 2 bases, and 16 bases lay in between.